One and the same sample provided the 16 T cell receptor beta chains below, sequenced in a study of control samples from healthy donors and cancer patients. Produced via immunoSEQ multiplex PCR; TCRdb's table is partial and in-frame only. The sample has approximately 110,000 clones, 75% to 95% seen once; the top ten hold 4% to 4.5%. The sample was blood. The origin of the receptors is a human donor in good health. The donor label of this sample is uncertain.

The chain couples TRBV9 to TRBJ2-2; D unclear. Germline V lookup: CDR1 SGDLS, CDR2 YYNGEE. The CDR3 runs 15 residues. V lost 4 bases, J lost 6 bases, and 16 bases lay in between. The CDR3 sequence: CASSSNTIPAGELFF. CDR3 sequence (DNA): TGTGCCAGCAGCTCAAACACTATTCCTGCCGGGGAGCTGTTTTTT.

The rearrangement joins TRBV6-1 to TRBJ1-5, with D maybe TRBD1 (5 bases). Germline CDR1 MNHNS, CDR2 SASEGT. V dropped 2 bases and J dropped 7 bases, with 15 bases sitting between them. CDR3 size: 15 residues. The CDR3 loop is CASSEMGAGRQPQHF. For the CDR3, the DNA is TGTGCCAGCAGTGAAATGGGCGCAGGGAGGCAGCCCCAGCATTTT.

Here the CDR3 reads CAISRGEATEAFF. In nucleotides, the CDR3 is TGTGCCATCTCACGTGGGGAGGCCACTGAAGCTTTCTTT. The chain couples TRBV10-3 to TRBJ1-1; D unresolved. Deletions cut 8 bases from V and 4 bases from J, with 14 bases between. This CDR3 spans 13 amino acids. CDR1 and CDR2 from the germline V gene are ENHRY and SYGVKD.

The chain is built from TRBV28 and TRBJ1-3; D is unresolved. The CDR3 has 14 amino acids. Trimming stripped 8 bases from V and 4 bases from J, with 15 bases between. Germline values: CDR1 MDHEN, CDR2 SYDVKM. The CDR3 region is CASFPGTLGNTIYF. CDR3 nucleotides: TGTGCCAGCTTCCCGGGAACGTTGGGAAACACCATATATTTT.

The chain has TRBV19 and TRBJ1-5, with D hard to call. V dropped 3 bases and J dropped 3 bases, with 9 bases sitting between them. This CDR3 comprises 14 residues. Germline V CDR1 and CDR2: LNHDA, SQIVND (reference sequence). For the CDR3, the DNA is TGTGCCAGTAGTATGGCTAACGTCAATCAGCCCCAGCATTTT. This gives the protein CASSMANVNQPQHF.

The rearrangement joins TRBV30 to TRBJ2-2; D is tentatively TRBD1 or TRBD2 (5 bases each). CDR3 size: 13 residues. Germline CDR1 reads GTSNPN; CDR2 reads SVGIG (reference sequence). V was trimmed by 0 bases and J by 7 bases, leaving 9 bases between them. CDR3 sequence: CAWSVRGYGELFF. CDR3 nucleotide sequence: TGTGCCTGGAGTGTACGGGGCTACGGGGAGCTGTTTTTT.

This clone turned up a few times. The chain employs TRBV28 and TRBJ1-2, with D uncertain. Germline V gene data show CDR1 as MDHEN and CDR2 as SYDVKM. The CDR3 length is 10 residues. Trimming removed 6 bases at V and 7 bases at J, with 6 bases between. The CDR3 nucleotides are TGTGCCAGCAGGGGATTTGGCTACACCTTC. Its translation: CASRGFGYTF.

V usage is TRBV28 and J usage is TRBJ1-1; 9 bases map to TRBD1. The germline V gene encodes CDR1 MDHEN and CDR2 SYDVKM. This CDR3 has 14 amino acids. Trimming removed 4 bases from V and 1 base from J; junction bases left unmatched: 1. CDR3 DNA: TGTGCCAGCAGTTCGGGACAGGGGAACACTGAAGCTTTCTTT. Its protein product is CASSSGQGNTEAFF.

The chain has TRBV27 and TRBJ1-2; maybe TRBD1 (6 bases). This CDR3 region has 15 residues. CDR1 MNHEY and CDR2 SMNVEV come from the germline V gene (reference sequence). The V end lost 3 bases, the J end lost 2 bases, and 13 bases lay between the germline ends. CDR3 sequence: CASSFFPGGNYGYTF. The CDR3 DNA follows: TGTGCCAGCAGTTTCTTCCCGGGGGGCAACTATGGCTACACCTTC.

This clone was seen only once. The chain carries TRBV2 and TRBJ1-4; possibly TRBD1 for D (6 bases). Trimming took 6 bases from V and 6 from J, leaving 14 bases between them. The CDR3 runs to 14 residues. Germline CDR1 and CDR2: SNHLY and FYNNEI. CDR3 DNA: TGTGCCAGCAGATTCAGGGGATCCGATGAAAAACTGTTTTTT. Its translation is CASRFRGSDEKLFF.

This clone was observed a single time. The chain recombines TRBV10-3 with TRBJ1-4; D uncertain. Germline V gives CDR1 ENHRY, CDR2 SYGVKD. This CDR3 has 13 amino acids. The germline V and J ends were trimmed by 5 bases and 5 bases, with 9 bases remaining between them. Written as DNA, the CDR3 is TGTGCCATCAGTAAAGAAACCAATGAAAAACTGTTTTTT. Its protein is CAISKETNEKLFF.

The CDR3 loop is CASSAALGGSYTQYF. CDR3 nucleotide sequence: TGCGCCAGCAGCGCGGCCCTAGGGGGGTCATATACGCAGTATTTT. The V gene is TRBV5-1, the J gene TRBJ2-3, with D perhaps being TRBD1 or TRBD2 (6 bases each). The CDR3 runs 15 residues. The V and J ends lost 4 bases and 7 bases respectively, with 19 bases between them. Germline CDR1 and CDR2: SGHRS and YFSETQ. Variable domain in full (rest from reference TRBV5-1 and TRBJ2-3): KAGVTQTPRYLIKTRGQQVTLSCSPISGHRSVSWYQQTPGQGLQFLFEYFSETQRNKGNFPGRFSGRQFSNSRSEMNVSTLELGDSALYLCASSAALGGSYTQYFGPGTRLTVL.

This clone was seen once. This rearrangement joins TRBV6-1 to TRBJ1-1; D remains unclear. The CDR3 consists of 15 residues. The V gene's germline CDR1 is MNHNS and CDR2 SASEGT. Trimming shortened V by 1 base and J by 0 bases, and 9 bases separated the two germline ends. CDR3 DNA sequence: TGTGCCAGCAGTGAAGTTGTGACGGTGAACACTGAAGCTTTCTTT. Its translation: CASSEVVTVNTEAFF.

The chain couples TRBV5-1 to TRBJ1-1, with 9 bases lining up with TRBD1. This CDR3 comprises 16 residues. The V and J ends lost 4 bases and 1 base, in that order; junction bases with no gene match: 8. The V gene's germline CDR1 is SGHRS and CDR2 YFSETQ. CDR3 region: CASSKIQGAGNTEAFF. The CDR3 DNA follows: TGCGCCAGCAGCAAGATACAGGGGGCGGGGAACACTGAAGCTTTCTTT.

The rearrangement uses TRBV6-5 and TRBJ1-6, with D unresolved. The CDR3 loop spans 16 amino acids. V was clipped by 2 bases and J by 0 bases, with 8 bases between them. Germline V lookup: CDR1 MNHEY, CDR2 SVGAGI. The CDR3 nucleotides read TGTGCCAGCAGTTACGGTGGGGTCTCCTATAATTCACCCCTCCACTTT. Translating gives CASSYGGVSYNSPLHF.

The chain links TRBV7-2 to TRBJ1-2; D remains ambiguous. Germline CDR1 SGHTA, CDR2 FQGNSA. The V end was cut by 3 bases, the J end by 4 bases, with 9 bases between. This CDR3 has 13 amino acids. The DNA for the CDR3 is TGTGCCAGCAGCTTTGCGGCCCTCTATGGCTACACCTTC. It codes for CASSFAALYGYTF.